The 8 T cell receptor beta chains below were found in one sample sequenced in a study of T-cell reconstitution after alpha-beta-depleted transplantation in children. The library targeted TCRbeta and was prepared with unique molecular identifiers. TCRdb re-analysed the PCR reads in MiXCR, keeping a single row per CDR3 protein. The sample includes hundreds of thousands of distinct CDR3 sequences, 15% to 20% of them seen just once. The specimen comprised PBMCs from the stem cell graft donor, sampled from the stem cell graft. These TCRs come from a human donor who donated a stem cell graft to a child with acute lymphoblastic leukemia.

This chain links TRBV7-8 with TRBJ1-3; the D is unclear. Trimming shortened V by 5 bases and J by 5 bases, and 25 bases separated the two germline ends. Germline lookup yields CDR1 SGHVS and CDR2 FQNEAQ. There are 18 residues in the CDR3. CDR3 sequence reads: CASSPGNSRGPLRNTIYF. CDR3 nucleotides: TGTGCCAGCAGCCCCGGGAATTCTCGCGGTCCCCTGAGAAACACCATATATTTT.

This clonotype showed up just a few times. The rearrangement joins TRBV5-6 to TRBJ2-7; 7 bases are shared with TRBD2. J was trimmed by 3 bases and V by 1 base; bases with no gene match: 4. CDR1 is SGHDT, CDR2 YYEEEE, per germline. This CDR3 is built from 14 residues. CDR3: CASSLFAGVYEQYF. The DNA for the CDR3 is TGTGCCAGCAGCTTGTTTGCGGGAGTCTACGAGCAGTACTTC.

The V call is TRBV2, the J call TRBJ2-1; TRBD2 matches 11 bases. J was trimmed by 2 bases and V by 3 bases; bases with no gene match: 6. CDR1 SNHLY and CDR2 FYNNEI come from the germline V gene. CDR3 length equals 17 residues. CDR3 protein: CASSDSGRALTYNEQFF. CDR3 sequence (DNA): TGTGCCAGCAGTGATAGCGGGAGGGCGTTAACCTACAATGAGCAGTTCTTC.

J is TRBJ2-6 and V is TRBV28, with 7 bases that match TRBD2. The V and J ends lost 3 bases and 0 bases, in that order; junction bases with no gene match: 11. Germline V gene sequence: CDR1 MDHEN, CDR2 SYDVKM. The CDR3 totals 19 residues. Here the CDR3 reads CASSFPVGGGVSGANVLTF. Written as DNA, the CDR3 is TGTGCCAGCAGTTTTCCCGTTGGGGGAGGGGTCTCTGGGGCCAACGTCCTGACTTTC.

In its sample, this clonotype was seen once. Since a much larger clone is just one base distant, this may be a read error. The V and J genes are TRBV5-1 and TRBJ2-1; the match to TRBD1 covers 8 bases. After removal of 3 bases from V and 6 bases from J, the junction contained 14 bases not matched to a gene. This CDR3 is 17 amino acids long. Germline loops: CDR1 SGHRS, CDR2 YFSETQ. CDR3 nucleotide sequence: TGCGCCAGCAGCTCTTGGTGGGACAGGTGGTTAATCAATGAGCAGTTCTTC. Translation gives CASSSWWDRWLINEQFF.

This clonotype showed up just a few times. The chain links TRBV20-1 to TRBJ1-1; 7 bases map to TRBD1. The trim removed 6 bases at V and 4 bases at J, leaving 11 bases unmatched. This CDR3 spans 14 amino acids. CDR1 is DFQATT, CDR2 SNEGSKA, per germline (reference sequence). The CDR3 here is CSARRSGGFTEAFF. Here the CDR3 DNA reads TGCAGTGCGAGACGTTCAGGGGGTTTCACTGAAGCTTTCTTT.

A few counts support this clonotype. The chain uses TRBV12-3 or TRBV12-4 and TRBJ2-4; TRBD2 is a possible D gene (5 bases). Trimming removed 0 bases from V and 1 base from J, with 10 bases in between. This CDR3 comprises 16 residues. The CDR3 region has the DNA TGTGCCAGCAGTTTAGCGCAACAGCGGGCCAAAAACATTCAGTACTTC. Protein: CASSLAQQRAKNIQYF.

The CDR3 loop reads CSALSPRGLQNQPQHF. CDR3 in DNA: TGCAGTGCCCTATCCCCGAGGGGGCTTCAGAATCAGCCCCAGCATTTT. The chain couples TRBV20-1 to TRBJ1-5; 7 bases align to TRBD1. The germline CDR1 and CDR2 sequences are DFQATT and SNEGSKA (reference sequence). The CDR3 covers 16 residues. The trim removed 6 bases at V and 4 bases at J, leaving 15 bases unmatched.